These 3 T cell receptor beta chains originate from one sample sequenced in a study of cytomegalovirus exposure and HLA in healthy donors. PCR primers comprised 60 Vbeta and 13 Jbeta primers. The data were produced by immunoSEQ multiplex PCR, yet TCRdb's version contains in-frame clones alone and is incomplete. The sample carries around 50,000 clones, just under 85% recorded once. The specimen sequenced was PBMCs. The receptor source for this set is a man between 50 and 59 years old in good health and CMV-seronegative.

This clone turned up a few times. The V and J genes are TRBV9 and TRBJ2-3, with TRBD2 matching 8 bases. V dropped 2 bases and J dropped 8; count of bases not matched to a gene: 13. Germline CDR1 is SGDLS and CDR2 is YYNGEE. There are 16 residues in the CDR3. The CDR3 DNA reads TGTGCCAGCAGCGTCGGAGTAGCGGGGACTCCGGGTACGCAGTATTTT. Its translation: CASSVGVAGTPGTQYF. Full variable domain (missing parts from reference TRBV9 and TRBJ2-3): DSGVTQTPKHLITATGQRVTLRCSPRSGDLSVYWYQQSLDQGLQFLIQYYNGEERAKGNILERFSAQQFPDLHSELNLSSLELGDSALYFCASSVGVAGTPGTQYFGPGTRLTVL.

The genes are TRBV6-6 and TRBJ1-5; D possibly corresponds to TRBD1 (6 bases). Germline V gene data show CDR1 as MNHNY and CDR2 as SVGAGI (reference sequence). There are 16 residues in the CDR3. V was cut by 4 bases and J by 0 bases, with 13 bases left in between. CDR3 residues: CASSSGQLYSNQPQHF. CDR3 nucleotides: TGTGCCAGCAGTTCTGGACAGCTTTATAGCAATCAGCCCCAGCATTTT.

The chain is built from TRBV4-2 and TRBJ2-1; 12 bases match TRBD1. Germline-derived CDR1 and CDR2 are LGHNA and YNFKEQ. V shed 4 bases and J 7 bases; nucleotides not matched to a gene: 8. The CDR3 has 16 amino acids. The CDR3 loop reads CASSLDPGQGANEQFF. CDR3 nucleotide sequence: TGTGCCAGCAGCCTCGACCCGGGACAGGGGGCGAATGAGCAGTTCTTC.